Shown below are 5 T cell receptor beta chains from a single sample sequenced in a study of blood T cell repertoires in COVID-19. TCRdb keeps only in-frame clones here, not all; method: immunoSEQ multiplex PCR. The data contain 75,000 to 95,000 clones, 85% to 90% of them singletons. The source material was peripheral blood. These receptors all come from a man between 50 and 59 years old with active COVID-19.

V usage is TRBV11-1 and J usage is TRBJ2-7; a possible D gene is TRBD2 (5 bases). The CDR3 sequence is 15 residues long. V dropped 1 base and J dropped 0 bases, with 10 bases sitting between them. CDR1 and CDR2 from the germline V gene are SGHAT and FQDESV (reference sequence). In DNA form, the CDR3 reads TGTGCCAGCAGCTTAGAACGGGGTAGCTCCTACGAGCAGTACTTC. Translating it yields CASSLERGSSYEQYF.

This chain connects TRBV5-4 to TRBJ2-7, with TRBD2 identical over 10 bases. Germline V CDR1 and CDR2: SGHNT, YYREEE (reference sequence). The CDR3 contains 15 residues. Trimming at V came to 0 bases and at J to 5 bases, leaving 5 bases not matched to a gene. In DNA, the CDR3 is TGTGCCAGCAGCTTGGTAAGCGGGAGGGGGAACGAGCAGTACTTC. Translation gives CASSLVSGRGNEQYF.

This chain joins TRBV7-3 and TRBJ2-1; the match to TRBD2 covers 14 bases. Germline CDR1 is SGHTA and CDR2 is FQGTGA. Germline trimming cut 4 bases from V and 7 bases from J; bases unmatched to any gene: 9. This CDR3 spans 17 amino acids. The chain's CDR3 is CASSSWETSGRVNEQFF. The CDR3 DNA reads TGTGCCAGCAGCTCCTGGGAGACTAGCGGGAGGGTAAATGAGCAGTTCTTC.

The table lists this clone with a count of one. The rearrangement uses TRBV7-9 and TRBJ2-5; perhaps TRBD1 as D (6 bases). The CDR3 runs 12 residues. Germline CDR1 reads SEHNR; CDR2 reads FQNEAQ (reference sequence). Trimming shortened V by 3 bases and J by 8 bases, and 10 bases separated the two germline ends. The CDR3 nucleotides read TGTGCCAGCAGCTTTCTACAGGGAACCCAGTACTTC. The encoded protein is CASSFLQGTQYF. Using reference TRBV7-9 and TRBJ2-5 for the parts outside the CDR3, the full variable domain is DTGVSQNPRHKITKRGQNVTFRCDPISEHNRLYWYRQTLGQGPEFLTYFQNEAQLEKSRLLSDRFSAERPKGSFSTLEIQRTEQGDSAMYLCASSFLQGTQYFGPGTRLLVL.

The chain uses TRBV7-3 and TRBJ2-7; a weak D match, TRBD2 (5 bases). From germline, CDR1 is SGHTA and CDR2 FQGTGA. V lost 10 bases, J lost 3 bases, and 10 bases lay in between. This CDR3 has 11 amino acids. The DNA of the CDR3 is TGTGCCAATCCTCGGGGCTACGAGCAGTACTTC. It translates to CANPRGYEQYF.